The 29 T cell receptor beta chains below come from one sample, sequenced in a study of blood T cell repertoires in COVID-19. TCRdb's copy holds only in-frame clones and misses some; the assay was immunoSEQ multiplex PCR. The table records about 110,000 clones, roughly 70% of them present only once. The sequenced material came from peripheral blood. Receptors originate from a woman aged 40 to 50 with acute or convalescent COVID-19.

The V call is TRBV5-1, the J call TRBJ1-2, with 10 bases that match TRBD1. V lost 0 bases, J lost 6 bases, and 8 bases stayed unmatched. This CDR3 has 16 amino acids. CDR1 is SGHRS and CDR2 is YFSETQ in the germline V gene. CDR3 sequence: CASSLGVGDRGHGYTF. As DNA, the CDR3 is TGCGCCAGCAGCTTGGGGGTTGGGGACAGGGGCCATGGCTACACCTTC.

The chain joins TRBV14 to TRBJ1-2; D is possibly TRBD1 (5 bases). The CDR3 has 13 amino acids. Germline CDR1 is SGHDN and CDR2 is FVKESK. V was shortened by 3 bases and J by 3 bases, with 8 bases between the two germline ends. This CDR3 reads CASSHQTDYGYTF. The CDR3 coding sequence is TGTGCCAGCAGCCATCAGACAGACTATGGCTACACCTTC. Full variable domain (outside the CDR3, taken from reference TRBV14 and TRBJ1-2): EAGVTQFPSHSVIEKGQTVTLRCDPISGHDNLYWYRRVMGKEIKFLLHFVKESKQDESGMPNNRFLAERTGGTYSTLKVQPAELEDSGVYFCASSHQTDYGYTFGSGTRLTVV.

The V call is TRBV10-1, the J call TRBJ1-5; possibly TRBD1 for D (5 bases). This CDR3 is 12 amino acids long. The V end was cut by 5 bases, the J end by 5 bases, with 7 bases between. Germline V lookup: CDR1 WNHNN, CDR2 SYGVQD (reference sequence). Here the CDR3 DNA reads TGCGCCAGCAGTTTGACAGATCAGCCCCAGCATTTT. Its translation: CASSLTDQPQHF.

This clone was seen once. The rearrangement joins TRBV4-3 to TRBJ2-1; 9 bases match TRBD2. J gave up 5 bases and V 4 bases, and 3 bases lay outside the gene matches. Germline V gene lookup returns CDR1 LGHNA and CDR2 YSLEER. The CDR3 is made up of 14 amino acids. CDR3 coding DNA: TGCGCCAGCAGCCTGACTAGCGGCAACAATGAGCAGTTCTTC. Encoded protein: CASSLTSGNNEQFF.

The V call is TRBV7-9, the J call TRBJ2-1; 11 nucleotides match TRBD2. V gave up 5 bases and J gave up 7 bases; unmatched junction bases: 7. From germline, CDR1 is SEHNR and CDR2 FQNEAQ (reference sequence). The CDR3 contains 15 residues. The CDR3 spells CASSKLAGVQNEQFF. The CDR3 nucleotides read TGTGCCAGCAGCAAACTAGCGGGGGTTCAAAATGAGCAGTTCTTC. The full variable domain, rest sourced from reference TRBV7-9 and TRBJ2-1, is DTGVSQNPRHKITKRGQNVTFRCDPISEHNRLYWYRQTLGQGPEFLTYFQNEAQLEKSRLLSDRFSAERPKGSFSTLEIQRTEQGDSAMYLCASSKLAGVQNEQFFGPGTRLTVL.

V usage is TRBV9 and J usage is TRBJ2-2; no definite D call. The CDR3 has 14 residues. Germline CDR1 is SGDLS and CDR2 is YYNGEE. V lost 1 base and J 6 bases, leaving 10 bases between the germline ends. CDR3 DNA sequence: TGTGCCAGCAGCGTAAATACAGTTCCCGGGGAGCTGTTTTTT. Translated: CASSVNTVPGELFF.

This clone was seen only a few times. V and J are TRBV5-4 and TRBJ2-2; 7 bases match TRBD1. The V and J ends lost 4 bases and 4 bases, in that order; junction bases with no gene match: 7. The CDR3 covers 15 residues. CDR1 and CDR2 (germline): SGHNT, YYREEE (reference sequence). CDR3 sequence reads: CASSMRQGSTGELFF. The CDR3 bases are TGTGCCAGCAGCATGAGACAGGGTAGCACCGGGGAGCTGTTTTTT.

The V gene is TRBV2, the J gene TRBJ1-3; TRBD1 aligns across 7 bases. CDR1 is SNHLY and CDR2 is FYNNEI in the germline V gene. The junction had 6 bases not matched to a gene; V was cut back by 4 bases and J by 0 bases. The CDR3 extends over 16 amino acids. The DNA for the CDR3 is TGTGCCAGCAGTGGGGGACAGATTAGCTCTGGAAACACCATATATTTT. Its translation: CASSGGQISSGNTIYF. Based on the CDR3 plus reference TRBV2 and TRBJ1-3, the full variable domain is EPEVTQTPSHQVTQMGQEVILRCVPISNHLYFYWYRQILGQKVEFLVSFYNNEISEKSEIFDDQFSVERPDGSNFTLKIRSTKLEDSAMYFCASSGGQISSGNTIYFGEGSWLTVV.

This sequence joins TRBV7-2 and TRBJ1-5; possible D gene TRBD1, 5 bases. This CDR3 comprises 14 residues. V was pared by 6 bases and J by 11 bases, with 20 bases between. In germline, CDR1 is SGHTA, CDR2 FQGNSA. The CDR3 DNA is TGTGCCAGCAGTTTCGGACACGGGGGTCAATCCCAGCATTTT. This encodes CASSFGHGGQSQHF.

The V call is TRBV15, the J call TRBJ2-7, with 7 bases fitting TRBD1. Per germline, CDR1 LNHNV and CDR2 YYDKDF (reference sequence). The CDR3 is made up of 14 amino acids. Unmatched junction bases numbered 2, after V lost 3 bases and J lost 0 bases. The CDR3 protein is CATSRDRSSYEQYF. CDR3 nucleotide sequence: TGTGCCACCAGCAGGGACAGGAGCTCCTACGAGCAGTACTTC.

The rearrangement joins TRBV7-9 to TRBJ1-4; 9 positions agree with TRBD1. This CDR3 region has 15 residues. Germline loops: CDR1 SEHNR, CDR2 FQNEAQ (reference sequence). V lost 2 bases to trimming and J lost 8 bases; unmatched junction nucleotides: 6. Here the CDR3 DNA reads TGTGCCAGCAGCTTAACAGGGGGCAGTGGGGAAAAACTGTTTTTT. Translating gives CASSLTGGSGEKLFF.

The chain recombines TRBV4-1 with TRBJ2-2; possible D gene TRBD1, 6 bases. Germline loops: CDR1 MGHRA, CDR2 YSYEKL. V gave up 0 bases and J gave up 5 bases, with 13 bases separating them. The CDR3 spans 16 residues. The chain's CDR3 is CASSQEPAGVTGELFF. The CDR3 nucleotides read TGCGCCAGCAGCCAAGAACCGGCAGGGGTGACCGGGGAGCTGTTTTTT.

The rearrangement joins TRBV12-3 or TRBV12-4 to TRBJ1-2; the D is unclear. CDR3 size: 13 residues. Trimming pared 3 bases from V and 8 bases from J, leaving 13 bases between. The CDR3 DNA follows: TGTGCCAGCAGTTTCGGGGAGAGGAGCGGCTACACCTTC. The encoded protein is CASSFGERSGYTF.

This clone has just a few counts. The gene calls are TRBV3-1 (or the pseudogene TRBV3-2) and TRBJ2-5, with TRBD2 identical over 9 bases. This CDR3 has 15 residues. Trimming cost V 7 bases and J 4 bases; bases outside gene matches: 10. Germline V gene sequence: CDR1 LGHDT, CDR2 YNNKEL (reference sequence). The CDR3 reads CASIPGTSFTETQYF. DNA of the CDR3: TGTGCCAGCATCCCCGGGACTAGCTTTACAGAGACCCAGTACTTC.

V gene TRBV20-1 combines with J gene TRBJ2-7; TRBD2 is a possible D gene (6 bases). The V end was cut by 5 bases, the J end by 4 bases, with 9 bases between. Germline assignment: CDR1 DFQATT and CDR2 SNEGSKA (reference sequence). This CDR3 is 11 amino acids long. The CDR3: CSAWDSYEQYF. CDR3 DNA: TGCAGTGCTTGGGACTCGTACGAGCAGTACTTC.

This clone was detected many times. The same CDR3 arises from other DNA sequences in this sample as well. The chain employs TRBV5-1 and TRBJ2-3; 8 nucleotides align to TRBD2. CDR1 and CDR2 from the germline V gene are SGHRS and YFSETQ. V dropped 4 bases and J dropped 1; count of bases not matched to a gene: 2. The CDR3 is 14 residues long. The CDR3 reads CASSLTSGTDTQYF. The CDR3 DNA is TGCGCCAGCAGCCTGACTAGCGGCACAGATACGCAGTATTTT. The full variable domain, in which reference TRBV5-1 and TRBJ2-3 provide the parts outside the CDR3, is KAGVTQTPRYLIKTRGQQVTLSCSPISGHRSVSWYQQTPGQGLQFLFEYFSETQRNKGNFPGRFSGRQFSNSRSEMNVSTLELGDSALYLCASSLTSGTDTQYFGPGTRLTVL.

This sequence joins TRBV19 and TRBJ2-3; TRBD1 matches at 8 bases. This CDR3 region has 17 residues. CDR1 is LNHDA and CDR2 is SQIVND in the germline V gene (reference sequence). V was pared by 1 base and J by 0 bases, with 6 bases of the junction left unmatched. The CDR3 region has the DNA TGTGCCAGTAGTATAGCCAGGACAGGGTACAGCACAGATACGCAGTATTTT. Residues: CASSIARTGYSTDTQYF.

The chain joins TRBV2 to TRBJ1-3, with TRBD1 matching over 11 bases. CDR3 length: 15 amino acids. Looked up from germline, CDR1 is SNHLY and CDR2 is FYNNEI. Trimming removed 5 bases from V and 3 bases from J; junction bases left unmatched: 3. CDR3 protein: CASSTDRGLGNTIYF. In DNA, the CDR3 is TGTGCCAGCAGTACGGACAGGGGGCTTGGAAACACCATATATTTT.

V usage is TRBV6-5 and J usage is TRBJ2-5; D is unclear. This CDR3 is built from 11 residues. Trimming pared 7 bases from V and 1 base from J, leaving 4 bases between. The germline gives CDR1 MNHEY, CDR2 SVGAGI. The CDR3 DNA is TGTGCCAGCACCGTCCAAGAGACCCAGTACTTC. It is translated as CASTVQETQYF.

This clone has just one count. The chain joins TRBV28 to TRBJ2-1; 16 nucleotides align to TRBD2. Germline-derived CDR1 and CDR2 are MDHEN and SYDVKM. After removal of 4 bases from V and 8 bases from J, the junction contained 8 bases not matched to a gene. The CDR3 totals 17 residues. This chain's CDR3 is CASSSPGTSGGDHEQFF. Here the CDR3 DNA reads TGTGCCAGCAGTTCCCCCGGGACTAGCGGGGGGGACCATGAGCAGTTCTTC.

The rearrangement joins TRBV3-1 (or the pseudogene TRBV3-2) to TRBJ2-4; D ambiguous. There are 14 residues in the CDR3. Trimming stripped 0 bases from V and 4 bases from J, with 7 bases between. Germline V CDR1 and CDR2: LGHDT, YNNKEL (reference sequence). Here the CDR3 reads CASSQEARKNIQYF. CDR3 in DNA: TGTGCCAGCAGCCAAGAGGCCAGAAAAAACATTCAGTACTTC.

The gene calls are TRBV7-2 and TRBJ2-5, with D possibly matching TRBD2 (5 bases). V was pared by 6 bases and J by 2 bases, with 19 bases between. The CDR3 extends over 16 amino acids. Germline CDR1 and CDR2: SGHTA and FQGNSA. The chain's CDR3 is CASRPPFGVGQETQYF. The CDR3 DNA follows: TGTGCCAGCAGGCCTCCATTCGGGGTAGGACAAGAGACCCAGTACTTC. The full variable domain, with the rest looked up from reference TRBV7-2 and TRBJ2-5, is GAGVSQSPSNKVTEKGKDVELRCDPISGHTALYWYRQSLGQGLEFLIYFQGNSAPDKSGLPSDRFSAERTGGSVSTLTIQRTQQEDSAVYLCASRPPFGVGQETQYFGPGTRLLVL.

This clone is labeled as medium-sized. The chain recombines TRBV5-4 with TRBJ1-2; 8 nucleotides line up with TRBD1. CDR1 is SGHNT, CDR2 YYREEE, per germline (reference sequence). V gave up 0 bases and J gave up 1 base; unmatched junction bases: 2. The CDR3 is 15 amino acids. This CDR3 reads CASSLEGQVNYGYTF. DNA for the CDR3: TGTGCCAGCAGCTTGGAGGGACAGGTTAACTATGGCTACACCTTC.

The rearrangement joins TRBV6-5 to TRBJ1-6, with 8 nucleotides matching TRBD1. The CDR3 length is 13 residues. Germline-derived CDR1 and CDR2 are MNHEY and SVGAGI. Trimming took 8 bases from V and 8 from J; bases not matched to a gene: 5. The CDR3 sequence: CASLDRDHSPLHF. CDR3 bases: TGTGCCAGCCTGGACAGGGACCATTCACCCCTCCACTTT.

This clone came up a few times. The J gene is TRBJ2-7, the V gene TRBV28, with D possibly being TRBD1 (5 bases). The CDR3 has 16 amino acids. Trimming took 3 bases from V and 6 from J, leaving 21 bases between them. The V gene's germline CDR1 is MDHEN and CDR2 SYDVKM. The CDR3 coding sequence is TGTGCCAGCAGTTTTCCCTTCCCTCAGGGATTGAGCGAGCAGTACTTC. Protein: CASSFPFPQGLSEQYF.

The chain uses TRBV11-1 and TRBJ2-7; TRBD2 agrees at 13 bases. J gave up 3 bases and V 5 bases, and 1 base lay outside the gene matches. Per the germline V gene, CDR1 is SGHAT and CDR2 is FQDESV (reference sequence). The CDR3 covers 14 residues. The CDR3: CASSRTSGGYEQYF. CDR3 bases: TGTGCCAGCAGCCGGACTAGCGGGGGCTACGAGCAGTACTTC.

The chain couples TRBV28 to TRBJ1-5; D is ambiguous. V shed 5 bases and J shed 6 bases, with 14 bases lying between them. This CDR3 spans 14 amino acids. Germline assignment: CDR1 MDHEN and CDR2 SYDVKM. CDR3: CASSKPGISQPQHF. The CDR3 bases are TGTGCCAGCAGTAAACCCGGTATAAGTCAGCCCCAGCATTTT. The full variable domain, rest sourced from reference TRBV28 and TRBJ1-5, is DVKVTQSSRYLVKRTGEKVFLECVQDMDHENMFWYRQDPGLGLRLIYFSYDVKMKEKGDIPEGYSVSREKKERFSLILESASTNQTSMYLCASSKPGISQPQHFGDGTRLSIL.

The chain couples TRBV4-1 to TRBJ1-5; D uncertain. The length of the CDR3 is 16 residues. The V end was cut by 0 bases, the J end by 1 base, with 10 bases between. Germline CDR1 is MGHRA and CDR2 is YSYEKL. CDR3 protein: CASSQDPGLSNQPQHF. CDR3 nucleotides: TGCGCCAGCAGCCAAGATCCCGGGTTGAGCAATCAGCCCCAGCATTTT.

The chain has TRBV2 and TRBJ1-1, with 7 bases lining up with TRBD1. V was pared by 3 bases and J by 0 bases, with 4 bases of the junction left unmatched. The CDR3 is 15 residues long. Germline V lookup: CDR1 SNHLY, CDR2 FYNNEI. Here the CDR3 reads CASSDWTGLNTEAFF. The CDR3 DNA is TGTGCCAGCAGTGACTGGACAGGCCTGAACACTGAAGCTTTCTTT. Drawing the rest from reference TRBV2 and TRBJ1-1, the complete variable domain is EPEVTQTPSHQVTQMGQEVILRCVPISNHLYFYWYRQILGQKVEFLVSFYNNEISEKSEIFDDQFSVERPDGSNFTLKIRSTKLEDSAMYFCASSDWTGLNTEAFFGQGTRLTVV.